This T cell receptor (beta chain) was observed in a study of identical twins' blood T cells. Study-level points and caveats: Top TCRbeta clonotypes were shared more with twin than unrelated donors.

Turning to this clonotype: Its antigen is currently unknown.

TCR cDNA libraries were made from RNA using a previously described, modified protocol. Via MiXCR, TCRdb re-called the 5' RACE reads, giving one row per CDR3 protein. The sample comprises fewer than 450,000 distinct CDR3 sequences, over 25% of which are singletons, and about 6% rests with the top ten. The three twin pairs were reared together, likely meeting the same infections. The CDR3 is 14 residues long. Trimming took 4 bases from V and 2 from J, leaving 11 bases between them. The chain links TRBV12-3 or TRBV12-4 to TRBJ1-1, with D uncertain. What was sequenced was PBMCs. This sequence was found in a woman between 18 and 55 years old in good health. For the CDR3, the DNA is TGTGCCAGCAGTTACAATGGACCTAACACTGAAGCTTTCTTT. It yields the protein CASSYNGPNTEAFF.